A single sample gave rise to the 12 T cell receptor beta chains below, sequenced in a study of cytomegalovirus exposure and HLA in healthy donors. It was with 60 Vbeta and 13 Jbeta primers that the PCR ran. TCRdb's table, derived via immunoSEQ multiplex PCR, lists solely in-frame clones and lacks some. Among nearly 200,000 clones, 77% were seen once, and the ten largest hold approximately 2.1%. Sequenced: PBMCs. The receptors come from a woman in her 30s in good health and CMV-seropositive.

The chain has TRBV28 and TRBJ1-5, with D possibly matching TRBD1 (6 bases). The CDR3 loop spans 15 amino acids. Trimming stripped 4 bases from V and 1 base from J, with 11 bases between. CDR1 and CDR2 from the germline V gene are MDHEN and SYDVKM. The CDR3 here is CASSWNRASNQPQHF. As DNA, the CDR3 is TGTGCCAGCAGTTGGAACAGGGCCAGCAATCAGCCCCAGCATTTT. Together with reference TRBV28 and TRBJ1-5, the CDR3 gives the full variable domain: DVKVTQSSRYLVKRTGEKVFLECVQDMDHENMFWYRQDPGLGLRLIYFSYDVKMKEKGDIPEGYSVSREKKERFSLILESASTNQTSMYLCASSWNRASNQPQHFGDGTRLSIL.

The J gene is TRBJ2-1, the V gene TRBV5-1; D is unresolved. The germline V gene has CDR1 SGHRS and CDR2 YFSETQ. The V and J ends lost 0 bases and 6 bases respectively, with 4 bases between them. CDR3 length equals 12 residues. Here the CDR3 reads CASSLAGNEQFF. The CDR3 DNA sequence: TGCGCCAGCAGCTTGGCGGGCAATGAGCAGTTCTTC.

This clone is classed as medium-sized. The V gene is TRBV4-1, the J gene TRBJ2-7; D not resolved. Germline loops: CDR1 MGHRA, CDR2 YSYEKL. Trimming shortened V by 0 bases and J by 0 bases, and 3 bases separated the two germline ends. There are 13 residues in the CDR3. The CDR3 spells CASSQEASYEQYF. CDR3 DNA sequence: TGCGCCAGCAGCCAAGAGGCCTCCTACGAGCAGTACTTC.

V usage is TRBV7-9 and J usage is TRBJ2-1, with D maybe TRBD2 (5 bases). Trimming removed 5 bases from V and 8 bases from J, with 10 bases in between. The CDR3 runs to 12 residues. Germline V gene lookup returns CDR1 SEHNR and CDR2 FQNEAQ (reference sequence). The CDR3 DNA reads TGTGCCAGCAGCGTCCCGGGATATGAGCAGTTCTTC. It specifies CASSVPGYEQFF.

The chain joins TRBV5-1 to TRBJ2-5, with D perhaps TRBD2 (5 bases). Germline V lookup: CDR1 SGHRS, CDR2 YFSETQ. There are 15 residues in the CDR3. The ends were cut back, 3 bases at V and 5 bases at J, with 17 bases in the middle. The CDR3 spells CASSSETGFWETQYF. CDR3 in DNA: TGCGCCAGCAGCTCAGAGACGGGATTCTGGGAGACCCAGTACTTC.

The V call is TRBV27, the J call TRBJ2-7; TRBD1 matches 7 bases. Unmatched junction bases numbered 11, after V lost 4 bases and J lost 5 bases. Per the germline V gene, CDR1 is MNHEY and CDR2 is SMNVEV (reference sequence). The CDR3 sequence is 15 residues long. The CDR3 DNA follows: TGTGCCAGCAGTTCCACTGGTAAGGGGGCCAACGAGCAGTACTTC. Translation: CASSSTGKGANEQYF.

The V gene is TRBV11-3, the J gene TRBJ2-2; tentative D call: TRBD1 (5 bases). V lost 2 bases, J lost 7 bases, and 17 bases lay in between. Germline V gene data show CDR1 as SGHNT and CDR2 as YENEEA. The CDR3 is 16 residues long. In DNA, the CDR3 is TGTGCCAGCAGCTTAACCTCCGACAGTTGGGGCGGGGAGCTGTTTTTT. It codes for CASSLTSDSWGGELFF.

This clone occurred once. The CDR3 sequence is CASSLQGSPYEQYF. As DNA, the CDR3 is TGCGCCAGCAGCTTACAGGGTAGCCCCTACGAGCAGTACTTC. This chain links TRBV5-1 with TRBJ2-7; tentatively, D is TRBD1 (6 bases). Trimming shortened V by 2 bases and J by 2 bases, and 11 bases separated the two germline ends. Looked up from germline, CDR1 is SGHRS and CDR2 is YFSETQ. This CDR3 is 14 amino acids long.

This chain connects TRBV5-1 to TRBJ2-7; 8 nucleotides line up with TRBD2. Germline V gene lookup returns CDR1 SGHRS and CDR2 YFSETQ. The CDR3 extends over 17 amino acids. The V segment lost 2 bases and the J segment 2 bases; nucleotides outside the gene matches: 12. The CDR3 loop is CASSLDSGGGRTYEQYF. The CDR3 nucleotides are TGCGCCAGCAGCTTAGATTCCGGGGGGGGTCGAACCTACGAGCAGTACTTC. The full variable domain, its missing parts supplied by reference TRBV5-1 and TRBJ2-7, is KAGVTQTPRYLIKTRGQQVTLSCSPISGHRSVSWYQQTPGQGLQFLFEYFSETQRNKGNFPGRFSGRQFSNSRSEMNVSTLELGDSALYLCASSLDSGGGRTYEQYFGPGTRLTVT.

The CDR3 protein is CASSRGETVDTQYF. CDR3 in DNA: TGCGCCAGCAGCCGCGGAGAAACGGTAGATACGCAGTATTTT. V usage is TRBV4-1 and J usage is TRBJ2-3; the D is unclear. The CDR3 consists of 14 residues. V lost 4 bases and J 5 bases, leaving 13 bases between the germline ends. The germline CDR1 and CDR2 sequences are MGHRA and YSYEKL.

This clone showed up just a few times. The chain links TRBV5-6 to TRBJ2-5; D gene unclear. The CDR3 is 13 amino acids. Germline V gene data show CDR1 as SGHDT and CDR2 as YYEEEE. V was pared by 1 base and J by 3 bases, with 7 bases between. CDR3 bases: TGTGCCAGCAGCTTGCTTCCAGAAGAGACCCAGTACTTC. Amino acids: CASSLLPEETQYF.

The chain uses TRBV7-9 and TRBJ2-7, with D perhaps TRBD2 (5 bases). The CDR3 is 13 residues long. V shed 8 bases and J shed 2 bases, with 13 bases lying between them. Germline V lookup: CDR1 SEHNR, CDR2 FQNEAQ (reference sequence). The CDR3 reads CASGPSGAYEQYF. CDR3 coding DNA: TGTGCCAGCGGACCGTCCGGGGCCTACGAGCAGTACTTC.